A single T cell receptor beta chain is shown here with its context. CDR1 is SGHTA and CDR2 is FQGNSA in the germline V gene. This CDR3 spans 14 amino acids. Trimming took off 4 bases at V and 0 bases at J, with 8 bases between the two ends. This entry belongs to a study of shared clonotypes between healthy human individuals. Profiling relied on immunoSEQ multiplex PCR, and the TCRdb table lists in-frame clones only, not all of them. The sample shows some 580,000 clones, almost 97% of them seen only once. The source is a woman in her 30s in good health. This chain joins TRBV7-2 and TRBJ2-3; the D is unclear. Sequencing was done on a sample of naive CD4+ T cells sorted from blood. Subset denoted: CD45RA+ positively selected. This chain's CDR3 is CASSSTRSTDTQYF. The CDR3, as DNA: TGTGCCAGCAGCTCGACGCGGAGCACAGATACGCAGTATTTT.